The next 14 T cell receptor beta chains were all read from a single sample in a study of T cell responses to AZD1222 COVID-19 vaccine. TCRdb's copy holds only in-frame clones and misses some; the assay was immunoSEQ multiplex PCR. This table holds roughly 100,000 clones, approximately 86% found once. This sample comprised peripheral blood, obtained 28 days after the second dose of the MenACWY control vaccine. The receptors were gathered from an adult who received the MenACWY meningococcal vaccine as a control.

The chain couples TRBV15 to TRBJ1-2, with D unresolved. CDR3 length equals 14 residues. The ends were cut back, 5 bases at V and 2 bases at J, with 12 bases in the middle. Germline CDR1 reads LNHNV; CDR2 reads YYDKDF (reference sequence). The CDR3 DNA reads TGTGCCACCAGCCTACGGGAACCCAACTATGGCTACACCTTC. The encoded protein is CATSLREPNYGYTF.

The CDR3 loop reads CASSYFPGKSGGGTDTQYF. The CDR3 DNA reads TGTGCCAGCAGTTATTTCCCGGGGAAGAGCGGGGGGGGCACAGATACGCAGTATTTT. The chain carries TRBV6-2 or TRBV6-3 and TRBJ2-3, with TRBD2 identical over 10 bases. V lost 3 bases to trimming and J lost 1 base; unmatched junction nucleotides: 13. CDR3 length: 19 amino acids. Germline V lookup: CDR1 MNHEY, CDR2 SVGEGT.

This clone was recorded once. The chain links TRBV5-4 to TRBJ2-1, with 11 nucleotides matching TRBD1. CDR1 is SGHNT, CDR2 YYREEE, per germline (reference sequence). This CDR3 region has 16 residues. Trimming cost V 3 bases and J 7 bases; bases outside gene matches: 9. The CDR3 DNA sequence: TGTGCCAGCAGCTCTCTTGGACAGGGGGCGTTTAATGAGCAGTTCTTC. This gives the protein CASSSLGQGAFNEQFF.

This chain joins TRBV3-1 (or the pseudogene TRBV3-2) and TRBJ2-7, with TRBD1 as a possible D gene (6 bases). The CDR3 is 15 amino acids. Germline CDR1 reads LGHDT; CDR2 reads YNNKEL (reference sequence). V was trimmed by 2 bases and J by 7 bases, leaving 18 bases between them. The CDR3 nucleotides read TGTGCCAGCAGCCAAACTGTGACAGGACCGGGGGAGCAGTACTTC. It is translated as CASSQTVTGPGEQYF.

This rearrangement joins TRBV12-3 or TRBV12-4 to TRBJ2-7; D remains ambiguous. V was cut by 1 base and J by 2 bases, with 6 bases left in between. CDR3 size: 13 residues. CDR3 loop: CASSLEQAYEQYF. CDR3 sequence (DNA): TGTGCCAGCAGTTTAGAACAAGCCTACGAGCAGTACTTC.

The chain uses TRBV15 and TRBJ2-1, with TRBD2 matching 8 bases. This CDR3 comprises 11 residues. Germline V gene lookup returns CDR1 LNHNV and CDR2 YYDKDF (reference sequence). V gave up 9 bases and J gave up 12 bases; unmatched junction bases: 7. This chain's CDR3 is CATSREGRQFF. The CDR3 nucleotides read TGTGCCACGAGCCGGGAGGGACGGCAGTTCTTC.

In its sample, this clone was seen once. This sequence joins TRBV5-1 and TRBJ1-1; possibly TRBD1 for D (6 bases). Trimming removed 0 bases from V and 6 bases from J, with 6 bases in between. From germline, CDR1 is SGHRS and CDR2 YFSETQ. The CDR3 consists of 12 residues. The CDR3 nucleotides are TGCGCCAGCAGCTTGGGGGGGCCTGAAGCTTTCTTT. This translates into CASSLGGPEAFF. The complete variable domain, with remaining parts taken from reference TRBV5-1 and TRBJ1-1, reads KAGVTQTPRYLIKTRGQQVTLSCSPISGHRSVSWYQQTPGQGLQFLFEYFSETQRNKGNFPGRFSGRQFSNSRSEMNVSTLELGDSALYLCASSLGGPEAFFGQGTRLTVV.

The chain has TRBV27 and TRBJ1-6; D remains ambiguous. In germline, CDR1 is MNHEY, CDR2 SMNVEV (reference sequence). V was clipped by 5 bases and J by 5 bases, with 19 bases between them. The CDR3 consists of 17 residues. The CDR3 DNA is TGTGCCAGCAGTCGATCCCTCGCCGGAAGTGATAATTCACCCCTCCACTTT. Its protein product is CASSRSLAGSDNSPLHF.

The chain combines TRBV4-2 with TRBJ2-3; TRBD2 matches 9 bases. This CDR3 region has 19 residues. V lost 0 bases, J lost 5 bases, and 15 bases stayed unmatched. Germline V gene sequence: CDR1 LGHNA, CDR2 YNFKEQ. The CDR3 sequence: CASSQDYPVGGGAVDTQYF. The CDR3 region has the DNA TGTGCCAGCAGCCAAGATTATCCCGTAGGCGGGGGGGCTGTAGATACGCAGTATTTT.

In nucleotides, the CDR3 is TGTGCCAGCAGCCAGGGTAGCGTCTACTATGGCTACACCTTC. This gives the protein CASSQGSVYYGYTF. The rearrangement uses TRBV3-1 (or the pseudogene TRBV3-2) and TRBJ1-2; no clear D gene. Trimming took 3 bases from V and 3 from J, leaving 11 bases between them. The CDR3 is 14 amino acids. CDR1 is LGHDT and CDR2 is YNNKEL in the germline V gene (reference sequence).

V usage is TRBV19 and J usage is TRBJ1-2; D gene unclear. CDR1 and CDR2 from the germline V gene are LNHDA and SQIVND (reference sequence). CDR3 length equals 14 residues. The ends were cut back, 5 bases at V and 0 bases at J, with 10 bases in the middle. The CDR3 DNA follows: TGTGCCAGTAGTCGGCGGGAGACTAACTATGGCTACACCTTC. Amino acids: CASSRRETNYGYTF.

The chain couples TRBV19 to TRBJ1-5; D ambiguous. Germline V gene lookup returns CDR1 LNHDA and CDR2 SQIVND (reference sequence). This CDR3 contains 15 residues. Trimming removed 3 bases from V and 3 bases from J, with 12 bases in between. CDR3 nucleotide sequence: TGTGCCAGTAGTATCGGGAGGGCGGTCAATCAGCCCCAGCATTTT. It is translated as CASSIGRAVNQPQHF.

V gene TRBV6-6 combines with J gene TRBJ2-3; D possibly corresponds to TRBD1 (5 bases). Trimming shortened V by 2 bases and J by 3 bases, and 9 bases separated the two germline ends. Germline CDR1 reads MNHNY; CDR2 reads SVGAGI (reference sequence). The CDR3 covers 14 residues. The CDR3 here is CASSYVDRTDTQYF. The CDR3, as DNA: TGTGCCAGCAGTTACGTAGACAGAACAGATACGCAGTATTTT.

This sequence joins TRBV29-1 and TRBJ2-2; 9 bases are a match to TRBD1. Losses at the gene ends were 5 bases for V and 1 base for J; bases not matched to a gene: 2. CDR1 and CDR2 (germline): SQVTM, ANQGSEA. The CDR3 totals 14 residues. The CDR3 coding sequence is TGCAGCGTTACAGGGGGCCTGAACACCGGGGAGCTGTTTTTT. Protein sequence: CSVTGGLNTGELFF.